This T cell receptor (beta chain) was obtained from a study of T cells in Graves' hyperthyroidism and ophthalmopathy. CDR1 is MNHNS, CDR2 SASEGT, per germline. Trimming left V 5 bases short and J 3 bases short, with 28 bases between. This CDR3 region has 19 residues. Amplified TCR beta CDR3 regions came from RNA transcripts. HTBI primers were the set used in a first-round RT-PCR of the TCR CDR3. Via MiXCR, TCRdb re-called the multiplex PCR reads, giving one row per CDR3 protein. The sample holds approximately 330,000 distinct CDR3 sequences, roughly 15% seen once. Around 10 ml fresh peripheral blood yielded the PBMCs.

This chain connects TRBV6-1 to TRBJ1-2; D is unclear. The sample consisted of blood. This clonotype was obtained from a woman in her thirties or forties with Graves' ophthalmopathy. The CDR3 loop is CASSHALFDEALPDYGYTF. The CDR3 nucleotides are TGTGCCAGCAGTCACGCATTGTTTGACGAGGCACTTCCGGACTATGGCTACACCTTC.